Here is one TCR beta chain with its context. The antigen is unknown. This entry comes from a study of tumor-infiltrating lymphocytes in localized non-small cell lung cancer. At the level of the study: From each patient, both tumor and uninvolved lung, non-adjacent to tumor, were sampled.

Study findings and constraints: Only some patients had TCR sequencing, depending on available tissue. IM1 and IM2 tumors showed no difference in T-cell fraction. Different pieces of the same tissue went to different assays, confounding technical variation with intratumor heterogeneity.

Sequenced by immunoSEQ multiplex PCR; TCRdb stores in-frame clones only, minus some. Among about 14,000 clones listed, around 75% were seen once. The receptor comes from a human donor with non-small cell lung cancer. Sequencing input: lung tumor tissue.

CDR3 in amino acids: CASSSGTGVYGYTF. The CDR3 bases are TGTGCCAGCAGTTCCGGGACAGGGGTCTATGGCTACACCTTC. The V and J genes are TRBV7-9 and TRBJ1-2, with TRBD1 identical over 10 bases. J gave up 4 bases and V 6 bases, and 5 bases lay outside the gene matches. Germline V lookup: CDR1 SEHNR, CDR2 FQNEAQ (reference sequence). CDR3 size: 14 residues.